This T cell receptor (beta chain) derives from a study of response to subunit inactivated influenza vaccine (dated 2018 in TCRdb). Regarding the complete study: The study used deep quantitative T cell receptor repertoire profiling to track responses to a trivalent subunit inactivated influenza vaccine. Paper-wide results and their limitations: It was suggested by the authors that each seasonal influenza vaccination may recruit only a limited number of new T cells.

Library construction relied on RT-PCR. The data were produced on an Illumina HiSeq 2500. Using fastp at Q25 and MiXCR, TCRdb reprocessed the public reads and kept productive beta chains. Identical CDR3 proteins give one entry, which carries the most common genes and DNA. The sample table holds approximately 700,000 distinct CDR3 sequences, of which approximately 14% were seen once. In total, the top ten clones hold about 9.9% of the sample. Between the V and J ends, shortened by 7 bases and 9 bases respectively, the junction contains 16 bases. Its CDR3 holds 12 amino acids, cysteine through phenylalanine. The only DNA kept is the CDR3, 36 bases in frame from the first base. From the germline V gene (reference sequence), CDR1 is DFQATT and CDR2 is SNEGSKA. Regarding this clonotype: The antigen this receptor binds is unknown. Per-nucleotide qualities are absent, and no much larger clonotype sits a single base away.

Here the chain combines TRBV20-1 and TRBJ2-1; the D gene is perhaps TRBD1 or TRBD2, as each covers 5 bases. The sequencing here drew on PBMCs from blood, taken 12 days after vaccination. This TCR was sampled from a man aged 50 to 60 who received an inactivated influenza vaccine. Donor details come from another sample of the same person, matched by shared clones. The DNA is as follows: TGCAGTGTCTGGGACCTCTCAGCTGAGCAGTTCTTC. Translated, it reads CSVWDLSAEQFF.